Listed here is a single TCR beta chain. This sample was included in a study of blood T cell repertoires in COVID-19. This CDR3 spans 13 amino acids. Between the trimmed V and J ends, which lost 9 bases and 0 bases, there was a span of 10 bases. Germline V gene lookup returns CDR1 ENHRY and CDR2 SYGVKD. Profiling relied on immunoSEQ multiplex PCR, and the TCRdb table lists in-frame clones only, not all of them. Among 150,000 to 200,000 clones listed, 84% were seen once. J is TRBJ2-3 and V is TRBV10-3; D perhaps matches TRBD1 (6 bases). The source of this sequence is a woman of 80 years or more with acute or convalescent COVID-19. Sequenced material: peripheral blood. The CDR3 here is CAIMGASTDTQYF. The CDR3 bases are TGTGCCATAATGGGGGCGAGCACAGATACGCAGTATTTT.